This T cell receptor (beta chain) was recorded in a study of identical twins. cDNA carried unique molecular identifiers, and a universal primer site was added by template switching. MiXCR was run by TCRdb on the 5' RACE reads, yielding one entry per CDR3 protein. The sample holds hundreds of thousands of distinct CDR3 sequences, roughly 6% seen once. This clonotype was counted many times. Its antigen is undetermined. This CDR3 region has 13 residues. Germline V CDR1 and CDR2: ENHRY, SYGVKD. V was clipped by 4 bases and J by 7 bases, with 13 bases between them. General observations from the study: The more abundant beta clonotypes in cord blood had fewer insertions, and memory repertoires did not show this.

This receptor was taken from a man younger than 30 in good health. The chain has TRBV10-3 and TRBJ1-2; D possibly corresponds to TRBD1 (6 bases). The sequencing sample was made of naive T cells sorted from blood. The DNA of the CDR3 is TGTGCCATCAGTGTTACAGGGCCAGGTGGCTACACCTTC. It specifies CAISVTGPGGYTF.